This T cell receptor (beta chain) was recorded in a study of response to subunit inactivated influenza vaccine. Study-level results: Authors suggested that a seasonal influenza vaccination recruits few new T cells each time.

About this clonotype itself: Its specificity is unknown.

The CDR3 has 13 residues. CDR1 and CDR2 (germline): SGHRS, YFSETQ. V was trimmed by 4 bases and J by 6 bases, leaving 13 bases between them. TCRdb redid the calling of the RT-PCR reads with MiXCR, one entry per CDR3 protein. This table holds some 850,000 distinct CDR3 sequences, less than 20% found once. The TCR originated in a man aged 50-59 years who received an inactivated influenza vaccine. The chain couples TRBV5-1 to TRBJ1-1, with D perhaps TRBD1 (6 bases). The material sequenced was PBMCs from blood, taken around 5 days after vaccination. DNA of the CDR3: TGCGCCAGCAGCGGCGACAGGAAGGCTGAAGCTTTCTTT. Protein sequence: CASSGDRKAEAFF.